This record covers a single T cell receptor (beta chain). This clonotype was observed a handful of times. Its antigen is still unknown. No base quality information exists; no much larger clone differs at one position. This sample stems from a study of human T cells and chemical hapten exposure (dated by TCRdb to about 2021). Looking at the study overall: For sensitization, 2% DPC in acetone was applied to a roughly 2 cm by roughly 2 cm area of upper inner arm skin. Libraries were pooled for sequencing, and variation in per-sample TCR yields was attributed mainly to small differences in library volumes within the pool. Throughout the roughly 24-week study period, patients were also given weekly therapeutic DPC doses on the scalp. Patch testing was performed on the upper back with Finn chambers containing 0.01% DPC, and the patch tests were scored after 6 days according to International Contact Dermatitis Research Group standards. For TCR sequencing, blood came from about 29 alopecia patients at anywhere from one to four time points (pre-sensitization, 2, 6 and 24 weeks). The study tracked peripheral blood TCR repertoire changes in vivo during primary and secondary sensitization to the hapten diphenylcyclopropenone (DPC) in alopecia patients. Most of the patients in the cohort were female, and the cohort covered alopecia areata with under or over 50% scalp involvement, alopecia totalis and alopecia universalis. Patient blood was sampled pre-sensitization (week 0) and at 2, 6 and about 24 weeks after DPC sensitization. Paper-wide results and their limitations: Compared with pre-sensitization or healthy control sets, expanded TCRs formed significantly more large CDR3 similarity clusters, which is consistent with antigen-driven responses. DPC sensitization did not change how many TCRs were above 1 in 1000 frequency, and no evidence was found of alterations in global repertoire structure. A positive correlation was found between the number of PT1 expanded TCRs and patch test score, with significance reached at thresholds 8, 16 and 32 but not 4. Repeated subsampling changed both the strength of the expansion versus patch-test correlation and the threshold at which the correlation became significant. Alopecia, a presumed autoimmune disease, was present in all patients, so the immune response of the patients might differ from that of healthy individuals.

The library was prepared using RACE. TCRdb shows the sequencer as NextSeq 500. Library preparation attached unique molecular identifiers to individual cDNA molecules for quantitative, reproducible TCR counting. For every blood RNA sample, sequencing covered both the TCR alpha and TCR beta chains. In the authors' own workflow: A median of roughly 98,000 TCRs per sample was observed, with a range of roughly 20,000 to 750,000. The Decombinator software suite was used to annotate V, J and CDR3 in the TCR reads. For the PS versus PT1 abundance plots, all samples were subsampled to the same number of TCRs (28,000). TCRs were defined as expanded if absent before sensitization and observed at least eight times at the 2-week time point. TCRdb reprocessed the public reads (quality trimming at Q25 with fastp, clone calling with MiXCR) and kept in-frame beta chains. When rows share a CDR3 protein, they turn into one entry using the most common DNA and genes. TCRdb assigned the V and J calls; the authors' analysis was not used. This sample is represented by tens of thousands of distinct CDR3 sequences; roughly a tenth of them were singletons. The ten largest clonotypes hold 3.6% of the sample.

CDR1 and CDR2 are read off the germline V gene (reference sequence) as DFQATT and SNEGSKA. The CDR3 measures 15 amino acids from cysteine to phenylalanine. Here the CDR3 DNA is all that survives: 45 bases in frame from base 1. The trim is 6 bases for V and 0 bases for J, with a gap of 18 bases between the germline ends. This specimen's time point label, interpreted: pre-sensitization, week 0. Per the publication, the treatment or condition label means: therapeutic diphenylcyclopropenone sensitization with weekly scalp DPC. Blood at each patch-test visit was drawn before the patch test was applied. To be eligible, patients had to be aged 18 to 70, diagnosed with alopecia and judged suitable for DPC therapy, while pregnant patients were excluded. Total RNA was extracted from unfractionated whole blood collected in Tempus Blood RNA tubes.

The clonotype comes from a woman between 40 and 50 years old with alopecia areata. Some clones in this sample may be carry-over from other donors' samples. Sequenced here: whole blood, sampled in connection with sensitization to the hapten diphenylcyclopropenone (DPC). The sequence joins TRBV20-1 to TRBJ2-7; the D gene cannot be named for sure. The CDR3 region: CSAPIARISSYEQYF. The bases read TGCAGTGCGCCGATCGCCAGGATTAGCTCCTACGAGCAGTACTTC.